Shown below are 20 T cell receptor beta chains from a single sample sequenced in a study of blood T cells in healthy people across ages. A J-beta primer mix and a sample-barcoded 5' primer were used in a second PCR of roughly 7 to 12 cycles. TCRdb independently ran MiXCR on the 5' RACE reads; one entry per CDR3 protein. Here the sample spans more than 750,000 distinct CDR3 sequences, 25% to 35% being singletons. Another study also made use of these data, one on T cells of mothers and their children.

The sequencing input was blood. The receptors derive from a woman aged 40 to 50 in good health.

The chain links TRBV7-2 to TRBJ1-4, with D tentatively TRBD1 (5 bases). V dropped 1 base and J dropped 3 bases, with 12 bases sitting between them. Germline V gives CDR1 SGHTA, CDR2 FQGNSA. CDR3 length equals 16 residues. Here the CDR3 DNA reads TGTGCCAGCAGCTTAGGAGGAGGGACGGCTAATGAAAAACTGTTTTTT. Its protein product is CASSLGGGTANEKLFF.

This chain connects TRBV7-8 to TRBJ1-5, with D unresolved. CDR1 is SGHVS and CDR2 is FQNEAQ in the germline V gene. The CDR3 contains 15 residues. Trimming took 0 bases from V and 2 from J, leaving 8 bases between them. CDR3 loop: CASSLAVPGNQPQHF. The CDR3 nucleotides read TGTGCCAGCAGCTTAGCAGTCCCCGGCAATCAGCCCCAGCATTTT.

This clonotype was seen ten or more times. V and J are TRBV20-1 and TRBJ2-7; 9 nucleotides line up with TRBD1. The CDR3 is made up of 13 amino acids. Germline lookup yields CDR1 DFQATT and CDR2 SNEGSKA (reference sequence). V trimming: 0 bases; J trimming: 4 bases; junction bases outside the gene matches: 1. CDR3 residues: CSARDGTGYEQYF. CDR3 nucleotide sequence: TGCAGTGCTAGAGACGGGACAGGGTACGAGCAGTACTTC.

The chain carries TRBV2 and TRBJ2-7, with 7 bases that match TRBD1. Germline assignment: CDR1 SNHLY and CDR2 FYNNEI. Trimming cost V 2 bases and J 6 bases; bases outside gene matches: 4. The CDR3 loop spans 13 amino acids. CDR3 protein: CASSERGLSEQYF. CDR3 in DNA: TGTGCCAGCAGTGAAAGGGGGCTAAGCGAGCAGTACTTC.

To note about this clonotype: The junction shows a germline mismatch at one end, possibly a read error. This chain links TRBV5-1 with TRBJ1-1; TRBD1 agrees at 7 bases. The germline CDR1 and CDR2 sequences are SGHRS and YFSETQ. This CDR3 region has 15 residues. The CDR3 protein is CASSYARTGGTEAFF. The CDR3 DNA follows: TGCGCTAGCAGCTACGCACGGACAGGAGGGACTGAAGCTTTCTTT.

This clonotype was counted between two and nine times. CDR3 DNA: TGTGCCAGCAGCTTGGTGGAGGGTCGCCAAGAGACCCAGTACTTC. It translates to CASSLVEGRQETQYF. The rearrangement links TRBV5-6 to TRBJ2-5; tentative D call: TRBD2 (6 bases). Deletions cut 0 bases from V and 1 base from J, with 10 bases between. The germline V gene has CDR1 SGHDT and CDR2 YYEEEE. The CDR3 is 15 residues long.

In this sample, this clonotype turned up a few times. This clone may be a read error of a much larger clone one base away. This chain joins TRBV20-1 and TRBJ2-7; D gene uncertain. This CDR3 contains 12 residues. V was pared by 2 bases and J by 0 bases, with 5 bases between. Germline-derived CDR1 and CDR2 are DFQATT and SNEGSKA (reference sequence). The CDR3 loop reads CSARPDSYEQYF. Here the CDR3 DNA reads TGCAGTGCTAGACCGGACTCCTACGAGCAGTACTTC.

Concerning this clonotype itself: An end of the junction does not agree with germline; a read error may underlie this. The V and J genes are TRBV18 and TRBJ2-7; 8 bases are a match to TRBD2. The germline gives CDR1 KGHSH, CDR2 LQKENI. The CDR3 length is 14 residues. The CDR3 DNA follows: TGTACCAGCTCACCCGCCGGGAGGGGTTACGAGCAGTACTTC. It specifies CTSSPAGRGYEQYF.

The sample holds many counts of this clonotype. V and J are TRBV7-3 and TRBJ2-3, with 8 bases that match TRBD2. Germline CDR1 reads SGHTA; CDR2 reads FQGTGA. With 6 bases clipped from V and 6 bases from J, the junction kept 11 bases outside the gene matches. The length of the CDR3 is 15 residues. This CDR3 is CASSHSGTSRDTQYF. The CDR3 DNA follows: TGTGCCAGCAGTCACTCCGGGACTAGTCGCGATACGCAGTATTTT.

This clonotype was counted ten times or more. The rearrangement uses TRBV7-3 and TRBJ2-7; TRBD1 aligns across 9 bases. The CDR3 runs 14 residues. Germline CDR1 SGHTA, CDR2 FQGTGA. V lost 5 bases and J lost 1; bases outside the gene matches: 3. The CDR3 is CASSETGGSYEQYF. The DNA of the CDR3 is TGTGCCAGCAGCGAGACAGGGGGATCCTACGAGCAGTACTTC.

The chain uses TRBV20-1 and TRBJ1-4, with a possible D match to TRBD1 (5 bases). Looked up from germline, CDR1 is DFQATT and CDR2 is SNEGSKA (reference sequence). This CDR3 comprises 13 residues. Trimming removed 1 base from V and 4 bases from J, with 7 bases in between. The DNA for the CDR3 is TGCAGTGCTAGAGGAGGGGTTAATGAAAAACTGTTTTTT. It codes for CSARGGVNEKLFF.

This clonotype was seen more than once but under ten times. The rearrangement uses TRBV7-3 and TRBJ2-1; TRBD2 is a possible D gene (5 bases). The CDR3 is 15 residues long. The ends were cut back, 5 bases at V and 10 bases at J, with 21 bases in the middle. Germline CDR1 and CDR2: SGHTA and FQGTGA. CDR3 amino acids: CASSRIGNPREEQFF. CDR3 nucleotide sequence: TGTGCCAGCAGCCGCATCGGGAACCCCCGAGAAGAGCAGTTCTTC. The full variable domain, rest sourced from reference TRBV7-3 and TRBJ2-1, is GAGVSQTPSNKVTEKGKYVELRCDPISGHTALYWYRQSLGQGPEFLIYFQGTGAADDSGLPNDRFFAVRPEGSVSTLKIQRTERGDSAVYLCASSRIGNPREEQFFGPGTRLTVL.

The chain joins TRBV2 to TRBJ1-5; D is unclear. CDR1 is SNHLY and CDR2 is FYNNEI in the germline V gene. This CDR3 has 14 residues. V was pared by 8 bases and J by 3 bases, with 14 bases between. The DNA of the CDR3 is TGTGCCAGCGGCCAGAACCTTAACAATCAGCCCCAGCATTTT. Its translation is CASGQNLNNQPQHF.

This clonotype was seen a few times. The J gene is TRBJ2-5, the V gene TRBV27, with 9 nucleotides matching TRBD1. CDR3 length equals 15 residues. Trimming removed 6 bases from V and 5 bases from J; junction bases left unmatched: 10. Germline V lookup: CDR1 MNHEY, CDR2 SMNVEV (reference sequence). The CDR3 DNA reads TGTGCCAGCAGGAGGCCCGGACAGGGGATGGAGACCCAGTACTTC. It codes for CASRRPGQGMETQYF.

DNA of the CDR3: TGTGCCAGCTCAGAGGGCCTCGGCAGGGAATTCTACGAGCAGTACTTC. It codes for CASSEGLGREFYEQYF. The chain joins TRBV18 to TRBJ2-7; D may be TRBD1 or TRBD2 (5 bases each). This CDR3 region has 16 residues. The V end was cut by 5 bases, the J end by 3 bases, with 20 bases between. Germline V lookup: CDR1 KGHSH, CDR2 LQKENI.

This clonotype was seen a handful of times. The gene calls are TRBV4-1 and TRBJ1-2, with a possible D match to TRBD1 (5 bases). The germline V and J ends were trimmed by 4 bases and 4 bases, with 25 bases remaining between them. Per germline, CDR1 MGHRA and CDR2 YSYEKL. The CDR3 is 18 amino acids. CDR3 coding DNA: TGCGCCAGCAGCCTCCAAACGGGGGGTGGAAATGTTGGCTATGGCTACACCTTC. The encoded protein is CASSLQTGGGNVGYGYTF.

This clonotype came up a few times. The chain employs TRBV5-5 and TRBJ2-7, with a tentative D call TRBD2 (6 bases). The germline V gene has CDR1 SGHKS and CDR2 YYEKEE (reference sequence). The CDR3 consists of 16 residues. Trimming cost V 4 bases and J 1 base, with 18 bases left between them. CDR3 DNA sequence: TGTGCCAGCAGCGTTCCTCAGGCGGGGTCATCCTACGAGCAGTACTTC. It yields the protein CASSVPQAGSSYEQYF.

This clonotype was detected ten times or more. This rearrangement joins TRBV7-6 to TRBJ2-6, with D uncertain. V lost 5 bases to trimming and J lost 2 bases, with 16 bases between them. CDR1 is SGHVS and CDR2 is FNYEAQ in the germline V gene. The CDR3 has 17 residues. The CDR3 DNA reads TGTGCCAGCAGCCCAAAAGTCAGTTCTACTGGGGCCAACGTCCTGACTTTC. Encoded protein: CASSPKVSSTGANVLTF.

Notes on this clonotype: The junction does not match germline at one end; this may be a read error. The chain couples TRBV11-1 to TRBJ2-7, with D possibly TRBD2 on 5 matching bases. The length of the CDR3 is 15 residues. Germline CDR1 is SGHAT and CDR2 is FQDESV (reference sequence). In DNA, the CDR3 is TGTGTCAGCAGCTTAGGGAGTTCCGAAGGGTACGAGCAGTACTTC. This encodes CVSSLGSSEGYEQYF.

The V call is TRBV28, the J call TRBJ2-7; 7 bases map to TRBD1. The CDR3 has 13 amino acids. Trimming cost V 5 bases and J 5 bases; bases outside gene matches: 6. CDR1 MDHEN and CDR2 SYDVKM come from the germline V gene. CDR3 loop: CASSTQGSHEQYF. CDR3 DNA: TGTGCCAGCAGTACACAGGGGTCCCACGAGCAGTACTTC.